This T cell receptor beta chain stems from a study of CD8 T cells in ankylosing spondylitis. TCRdb analysed the 5' RACE reads with MiXCR anew, one entry per CDR3 protein. Of approximately 140,000 distinct CDR3 sequences listed, around 45% are singletons. Losses at the gene ends were 3 bases for V and 0 bases for J; bases not matched to a gene: 5. The CDR3 extends over 16 amino acids. Whole-study results and caveats: Some motif variants were previously reported in reactive arthritis synovial fluid and blood. Enrichment of disease-linked clones was reportedly significant in matched ankylosing spondylitis synovial fluid. Within ankylosing spondylitis blood, a TCR beta motif made up of eight highly homologous variants appeared to be characteristic.

There are many counts of this clonotype. Its antigen is as yet unknown. The clonotype was recovered from a male donor with ankylosing spondylitis. Sequencing was done on a sample of synovial fluid, either unsorted or a sorted T cell fraction (not recorded which). The chain joins TRBV12-3 or TRBV12-4 to TRBJ2-1; TRBD2 agrees at 7 bases. CDR3 residues: CASSFWLAASYNEQFF. DNA for the CDR3: TGTGCCAGCAGTTTTTGGCTAGCGGCCTCCTACAATGAGCAGTTCTTC.